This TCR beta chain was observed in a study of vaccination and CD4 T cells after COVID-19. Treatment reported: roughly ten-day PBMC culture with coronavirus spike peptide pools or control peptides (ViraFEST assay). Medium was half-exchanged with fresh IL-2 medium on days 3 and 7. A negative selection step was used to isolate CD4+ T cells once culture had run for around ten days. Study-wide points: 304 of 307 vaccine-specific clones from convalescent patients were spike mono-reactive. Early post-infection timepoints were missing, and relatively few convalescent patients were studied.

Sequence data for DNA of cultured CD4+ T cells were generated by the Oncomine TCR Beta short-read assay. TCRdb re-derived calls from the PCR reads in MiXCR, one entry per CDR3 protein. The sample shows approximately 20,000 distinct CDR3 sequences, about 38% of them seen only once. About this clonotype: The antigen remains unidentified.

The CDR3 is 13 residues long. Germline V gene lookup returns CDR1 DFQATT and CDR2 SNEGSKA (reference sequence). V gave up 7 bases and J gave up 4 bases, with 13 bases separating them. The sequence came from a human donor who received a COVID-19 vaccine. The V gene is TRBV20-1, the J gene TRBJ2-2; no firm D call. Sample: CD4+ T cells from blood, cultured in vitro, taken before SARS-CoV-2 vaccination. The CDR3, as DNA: TGCAGTGTCTGGGTGGCGACCACCGGGGAGCTGTTTTTT. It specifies CSVWVATTGELFF.